This TCR beta chain stems from a study of T cells in Graves' hyperthyroidism and ophthalmopathy. TCR beta CDR3 regions were amplified from RNA. First-round RT-PCR with HTBI primers amplified the TCR CDR3 region. TCRdb itself ran the multiplex PCR reads through MiXCR, one entry per CDR3 protein. This sample has more than 350,000 distinct CDR3 sequences, with roughly 15% found just once. Whole-study findings and limits: For ophthalmopathy, model prediction preceded onset by a median around six months. Peripheral blood also featured most of the thyroid clonotypes expanded above 0.001.

For this clonotype: The antigen is undetermined.

Germline V gene lookup returns CDR1 DFQATT and CDR2 SNEGSKA (reference sequence). This CDR3 has 15 residues. Deletions cut 6 bases from V and 0 bases from J, with 18 bases between. Each person with ophthalmopathy scored at least 3 on the Clinical Activity Score, reached NOSPECS grade 4 or higher, and had been ill under 3 months. Fresh peripheral blood, about 10 ml of it, supplied the PBMCs. The TCR sequence derives from a woman in her fifties or sixties with Graves' ophthalmopathy. V and J are TRBV20-1 and TRBJ2-7; possible D gene TRBD2, 6 bases. Material for sequencing was blood. In DNA form, the CDR3 reads TGCAGTGCGCGATCCGGGGGTCCGAGCTCCTACGAGCAGTACTTC. Translating gives CSARSGGPSSYEQYF.